These 30 T cell receptor beta chains came from one sample sequenced in a study of T cell repertoires in cytomegalovirus infection (dated by TCRdb to 2018 to 2020). The treatment or condition label, read with the paper, signifies: in vitro stimulation with specific CMV peptide epitopes to enrich CMV-specific T cells. These receptors have no known antigen. This sample was sequenced with an Illumina HiSeq 1500. In TCRdb, the public reads were trimmed at Q25 with fastp and aligned with MiXCR, with productive beta chains retained. Rows matching on CDR3 protein sequence are summarized as one entry with the most common DNA and genes. The sample table lists around 500,000 distinct CDR3 sequences, 40% to 50% of them with a count of one. The ten largest clones add up to roughly two fifths of the sample. The starting material was cultured PBMCs, obtained from culture after CMV antigen stimulation. The source of these receptors is a human donor in good health (CMV status not recorded). Some clones in this sample may be carry-over from other donors' samples.

This chain uses TRBV27 with TRBJ2-3, with D perhaps matching TRBD1 (7 bases). The V end lost 6 bases, the J end lost 4 bases, and 20 bases lay between the germline ends. The length of the CDR3 is 16 residues. The germline gives CDR1 MNHEY, CDR2 SMNVEV (reference sequence). DNA of the CDR3: TGTGCCAGCAGCCAATCGGAGGGGGCAGTGGCAGATACGCAGTATTTT. Its protein is CASSQSEGAVADTQYF.

J is TRBJ2-4 and V is TRBV5-1, with unresolved D. The CDR3 length is 14 residues. CDR1 is SGHRS, CDR2 YFSETQ, per germline. Trimming stripped 4 bases from V and 1 base from J, with 9 bases between. The CDR3 region is CASSDLQAKNIQYF. The CDR3 DNA reads as TGCGCCAGCAGCGATCTCCAGGCCAAAAACATTCAGTACTTC. The complete variable domain, with remaining parts taken from reference TRBV5-1 and TRBJ2-4, reads KAGVTQTPRYLIKTRGQQVTLSCSPISGHRSVSWYQQTPGQGLQFLFEYFSETQRNKGNFPGRFSGRQFSNSRSEMNVSTLELGDSALYLCASSDLQAKNIQYFGAGTRLSVL.

The V and J genes are TRBV6-1 and TRBJ1-3; D possibly corresponds to TRBD1 (5 bases). CDR3 size: 15 residues. Deletions cut 6 bases from V and 0 bases from J, with 12 bases between. Germline lookup yields CDR1 MNHNS and CDR2 SASEGT. CDR3 region: CASRELGVSGNTIYF. As DNA, the CDR3 is TGTGCCAGCAGAGAGTTAGGGGTCTCTGGAAACACCATATATTTT.

The chain is built from TRBV6-2 or TRBV6-3 and TRBJ2-1; D is ambiguous. Germline V gene sequence: CDR1 MNHEY, CDR2 SVGEGT. The CDR3 consists of 12 residues. The ends were cut back, 6 bases at V and 2 bases at J, with 5 bases in the middle. The CDR3 sequence is CASRPPYNEQFF. CDR3 DNA: TGTGCCAGCAGGCCCCCCTACAATGAGCAGTTCTTC.

The chain has TRBV27 and TRBJ2-1, with a tentative D call TRBD2 (6 bases). The CDR3 contains 15 residues. From germline, CDR1 is MNHEY and CDR2 SMNVEV (reference sequence). V was pared by 5 bases and J by 10 bases, with 21 bases between. CDR3 sequence (DNA): TGTGCCAGCAGTCCAGGGACTTCCCGGAGGGGAGAGCAGTTCTTC. As protein: CASSPGTSRRGEQFF.

The chain joins TRBV7-2 to TRBJ1-2; D might be TRBD1 (6 bases). This CDR3 has 16 amino acids. Germline CDR1 and CDR2: SGHTA and FQGNSA. V was cut by 2 bases and J by 6 bases, with 19 bases left in between. The CDR3 nucleotides read TGTGCCAGCAGCTTATCGTCTGACAGGAGGAGTAATGGCTACACCTTC. Protein product: CASSLSSDRRSNGYTF. Based on the CDR3 plus reference TRBV7-2 and TRBJ1-2, the full variable domain is GAGVSQSPSNKVTEKGKDVELRCDPISGHTALYWYRQSLGQGLEFLIYFQGNSAPDKSGLPSDRFSAERTGGSVSTLTIQRTQQEDSAVYLCASSLSSDRRSNGYTFGSGTRLTVV.

This clonotype was counted a few times. V gene TRBV6-2 or TRBV6-3 combines with J gene TRBJ2-1, with a weak D call TRBD2 (6 bases). The CDR3 runs 15 residues. Germline V gene lookup returns CDR1 MNHEY and CDR2 SVGEGT. Deletions cut 2 bases from V and 9 bases from J, with 17 bases between. DNA for the CDR3: TGTGCCAGCAGTTACGGGGGGACTGGCCGAGGTGAGCAGTTCTTC. Amino acid sequence: CASSYGGTGRGEQFF.

In its sample, this clonotype was seen a few times. V gene TRBV7-6 combines with J gene TRBJ2-5; D not resolved. CDR3 length: 14 amino acids. Germline lookup yields CDR1 SGHVS and CDR2 FNYEAQ. V was pared by 1 base and J by 1 base, with 7 bases between. The CDR3 nucleotides read TGTGCCAGCAGCTTAGAAGACCTCCAAGAGACCCAGTACTTC. Encoded protein: CASSLEDLQETQYF.

The chain carries TRBV20-1 and TRBJ2-5; D assignment may be TRBD1 or TRBD2 (6 bases each). In germline, CDR1 is DFQATT, CDR2 SNEGSKA (reference sequence). The CDR3 is made up of 14 amino acids. V lost 6 bases and J lost 4, with 18 bases in between. CDR3 DNA: TGCAGTGCCACGCACGGGGGCGGGATAGAGACCCAGTACTTC. The encoded protein is CSATHGGGIETQYF.

The chain joins TRBV5-4 to TRBJ2-2, with TRBD1 matching over 8 bases. The CDR3 sequence is 16 residues long. Losses at the gene ends were 3 bases for V and 1 base for J; bases not matched to a gene: 5. Germline CDR1 is SGHNT and CDR2 is YYREEE (reference sequence). CDR3 amino acids: CASSWRTGRNTGELFF. The CDR3 DNA sequence: TGTGCCAGCAGCTGGAGGACAGGGCGGAACACCGGGGAGCTGTTTTTT.

This clonotype has just a few counts. The J gene is TRBJ1-1, the V gene TRBV29-1; D gene uncertain. Germline V CDR1 and CDR2: SQVTM, ANQGSEA. The V and J ends lost 0 bases and 5 bases respectively, with 13 bases between them. The CDR3 sequence is 14 residues long. This chain's CDR3 is CSVEDRGSGTEAFF. The CDR3 bases are TGCAGCGTTGAAGATCGTGGTTCGGGAACTGAAGCTTTCTTT.

J is TRBJ2-3 and V is TRBV5-1; TRBD1 matches 10 bases. CDR3 length equals 15 residues. The J segment lost 5 bases and the V segment lost 4 bases, leaving 7 bases of the junction unmatched. Germline V gives CDR1 SGHRS, CDR2 YFSETQ. CDR3 nucleotides: TGCGCCAGCAGCGGCGGGACAGGGGAAATAGATACGCAGTATTTT. This gives the protein CASSGGTGEIDTQYF.

This clonotype was seen more than once but under ten times. The chain is built from TRBV7-2 and TRBJ1-4, with D possibly TRBD1 on 5 matching bases. Germline lookup yields CDR1 SGHTA and CDR2 FQGNSA. The CDR3 covers 15 residues. Trimming took 5 bases from V and 7 from J, leaving 17 bases between them. The CDR3 reads CASSPGTGRSEKLFF. The CDR3 DNA reads TGTGCCAGCAGCCCCGGGACGGGCAGGAGTGAAAAACTGTTTTTT.

The chain links TRBV7-9 to TRBJ2-1; tentatively, D is TRBD2 (6 bases). V gave up 1 base and J gave up 8 bases, with 21 bases separating them. The germline CDR1 and CDR2 sequences are SEHNR and FQNEAQ (reference sequence). This CDR3 is built from 17 residues. The CDR3 spells CASSLGAGPPLGDEQFF. For the CDR3, the DNA is TGTGCCAGCAGCTTAGGGGCGGGGCCGCCCCTGGGCGATGAGCAGTTCTTC.

This clonotype was seen more than once but under ten times. This chain links TRBV7-2 with TRBJ2-3, with 15 bases fitting TRBD2. Germline V gives CDR1 SGHTA, CDR2 FQGNSA. J gave up 7 bases and V 5 bases, and 4 bases lay outside the gene matches. The CDR3 has 15 residues. The CDR3 DNA is TGTGCCAGCAGCCGGACTAGCGGGGGGGCATATACGCAGTATTTT. It codes for CASSRTSGGAYTQYF. Filled out from reference TRBV7-2 and TRBJ2-3, the complete variable domain reads GAGVSQSPSNKVTEKGKDVELRCDPISGHTALYWYRQSLGQGLEFLIYFQGNSAPDKSGLPSDRFSAERTGGSVSTLTIQRTQQEDSAVYLCASSRTSGGAYTQYFGPGTRLTVL.

This chain uses TRBV5-4 with TRBJ2-3; 15 bases fit TRBD2. The germline gives CDR1 SGHNT, CDR2 YYREEE (reference sequence). This CDR3 comprises 14 residues. V trimming: 9 bases; J trimming: 6 bases; junction bases outside the gene matches: 5. CDR3 DNA sequence: TGTGCCATCGGGACTAGCGGGGGGTTGGATACGCAGTATTTT. It encodes CAIGTSGGLDTQYF. Based on the CDR3 plus reference TRBV5-4 and TRBJ2-3, the full variable domain is ETGVTQSPTHLIKTRGQQVTLRCSSQSGHNTVSWYQQALGQGPQFIFQYYREEENGRGNFPPRFSGLQFPNYSSELNVNALELDDSALYLCAIGTSGGLDTQYFGPGTRLTVL.

The V call is TRBV12-5, the J call TRBJ2-1; D is perhaps TRBD2 (7 bases). Germline V lookup: CDR1 LGHNT, CDR2 FRNRAP. The CDR3 is 14 residues long. V lost 10 bases to trimming and J lost 8 bases, with 21 bases between them. Here the CDR3 reads CAIPGAGDSDEQFF. CDR3 coding DNA: TGTGCTATCCCGGGGGCGGGAGATTCGGATGAGCAGTTCTTC.

This clonotype was seen at least ten times. The chain recombines TRBV7-2 with TRBJ2-7, with D tentatively TRBD1 (6 bases). V dropped 0 bases and J dropped 3 bases, with 12 bases sitting between them. The germline CDR1 and CDR2 sequences are SGHTA and FQGNSA. The CDR3 is made up of 15 amino acids. CDR3 bases: TGTGCCAGCAGCTTAGCAGGGGGATACCTCTACGAGCAGTACTTC. Translation gives CASSLAGGYLYEQYF.

V and J are TRBV12-3 or TRBV12-4 and TRBJ2-1; maybe TRBD2 (5 bases). This CDR3 is 11 amino acids long. Trimming took off 6 bases at V and 7 bases at J, with 7 bases between the two ends. The CDR3: CASSWTNEQFF. CDR3 nucleotide sequence: TGTGCCAGCAGCTGGACTAATGAGCAGTTCTTC.

This clonotype appeared a few times. This rearrangement joins TRBV7-2 to TRBJ2-5; 8 nucleotides align to TRBD1. Germline CDR1 reads SGHTA; CDR2 reads FQGNSA. The CDR3 covers 14 residues. V trimming: 5 bases; J trimming: 5 bases; junction bases outside the gene matches: 7. For the CDR3, the DNA is TGTGCCAGCAGCCACGGACAGGGATTGGAGACCCAGTACTTC. Translated, it gives CASSHGQGLETQYF.

The gene calls are TRBV15 and TRBJ2-1; possibly TRBD2 for D (6 bases). CDR1 and CDR2 (germline): LNHNV, YYDKDF (reference sequence). The V gene lost 0 bases and the J gene lost 3 bases, with 9 bases spanning the gap. The CDR3 covers 15 residues. CDR3 coding DNA: TGTGCCACCAGCAGAGATCTCGGGAGCTACAATGAGCAGTTCTTC. The encoded protein is CATSRDLGSYNEQFF.

The CDR3 region has the DNA TGTGCCAGTAGCGCCGGACAGTTACCCGGGGAGCTGTTTTTT. Protein sequence: CASSAGQLPGELFF. The rearrangement uses TRBV19 and TRBJ2-2; a possible D gene is TRBD1 (6 bases). The germline V gene encodes CDR1 LNHDA and CDR2 SQIVND (reference sequence). This CDR3 is 14 amino acids long. V lost 6 bases and J lost 6, with 14 bases in between.

The CDR3 region has the DNA TGTGCCAGCAGCTTAGCGGCGGGGTTGGGCACTGAAGCTTTCTTT. This encodes CASSLAAGLGTEAFF. The J gene is TRBJ1-1, the V gene TRBV11-2; D unclear. Per the germline V gene, CDR1 is SGHAT and CDR2 is FQNNGV. The ends were cut back, 1 base at V and 4 bases at J, with 13 bases in the middle. The CDR3 has 15 residues.

This chain uses TRBV2 with TRBJ1-4, with a weak D call TRBD1 (5 bases). Germline lookup yields CDR1 SNHLY and CDR2 FYNNEI. V was trimmed by 8 bases and J by 7 bases, leaving 14 bases between them. The CDR3 is made up of 13 amino acids. CDR3 nucleotides: TGTGCCAGCGGAGGGGTATTGGGTGAAAAACTGTTTTTT. Translating gives CASGGVLGEKLFF.

The rearrangement joins TRBV6-2 or TRBV6-3 to TRBJ2-2; perhaps TRBD2 as D (5 bases). The germline gives CDR1 MNHEY, CDR2 SVGEGT. The CDR3 is made up of 13 amino acids. The V end was cut by 0 bases, the J end by 13 bases, with 12 bases between. CDR3 loop: CASSYSIGGGLFF. CDR3 nucleotides: TGTGCCAGCAGTTACTCGATCGGCGGAGGGCTGTTTTTT.

The V and J genes are TRBV6-5 and TRBJ1-5; D gene unclear. This CDR3 has 13 amino acids. CDR1 and CDR2 (germline): MNHEY, SVGAGI. Trimming pared 5 bases from V and 5 bases from J, leaving 10 bases between. CDR3 sequence: CASSRGWDQPQHF. CDR3 in DNA: TGTGCCAGCAGTCGGGGTTGGGATCAGCCCCAGCATTTT.

This clonotype was counted only a few times. The chain combines TRBV7-2 with TRBJ2-5; D is unclear. The CDR3 spans 11 residues. The germline V and J ends were trimmed by 5 bases and 0 bases, with 1 base remaining between them. Germline V lookup: CDR1 SGHTA, CDR2 FQGNSA. The CDR3: CASSNQETQYF. The CDR3 nucleotides are TGTGCCAGCAGCAACCAAGAGACCCAGTACTTC.

V and J are TRBV20-1 and TRBJ2-1; TRBD1 matches 8 bases. Unmatched junction bases numbered 6, after V lost 3 bases and J lost 2 bases. In germline, CDR1 is DFQATT, CDR2 SNEGSKA (reference sequence). The CDR3 loop spans 15 amino acids. The CDR3 sequence is CSASLYRGTYNEQFF. CDR3 bases: TGCAGTGCTAGTCTGTACAGGGGGACCTACAATGAGCAGTTCTTC.

The chain combines TRBV11-2 with TRBJ1-1; no firm D call. CDR1 is SGHAT, CDR2 FQNNGV, per germline. V was pared by 3 bases and J by 3 bases, with 8 bases between. The CDR3 extends over 13 amino acids. In DNA form, the CDR3 reads TGTGCCAGCAGCTTGGGGTTGTACACTGAAGCTTTCTTT. This encodes CASSLGLYTEAFF.

The chain carries TRBV11-1 and TRBJ2-2, with 13 bases fitting TRBD2. The CDR3 totals 18 residues. CDR1 is SGHAT, CDR2 FQDESV, per germline (reference sequence). V lost 4 bases to trimming and J lost 8 bases; unmatched junction nucleotides: 13. The CDR3: CASSSRLAGGDSAGELFF. The CDR3 bases are TGTGCCAGCAGCTCGCGACTAGCGGGGGGAGATTCGGCAGGGGAGCTGTTTTTT.